These 28 T cell receptor beta chains were sequenced from one sample in a study of shared clonotypes between healthy human individuals. Here immunoSEQ multiplex PCR was the method, and the copy in TCRdb shows in-frame clones only, minus some. The sample lists over a million clones; approximately 80% were seen once. The sample taken for sequencing was memory CD4+ T cells from PBMCs. Indicated subset: CD45RA-negative fraction. These receptors were obtained from a man aged 18 to 30 in good health. Some clones in this sample may be carry-over from other donors' samples.

The chain carries TRBV7-9 and TRBJ2-3; D is undetermined. Germline V gene data show CDR1 as SEHNR and CDR2 as FQNEAQ (reference sequence). V was pared by 11 bases and J by 4 bases, with 13 bases between. The CDR3 has 12 residues. The CDR3 DNA reads TGTGCCTATGGCGGCGGATCAGATACGCAGTATTTT. It is translated as CAYGGGSDTQYF.

This clone was seen a few times. J is TRBJ2-1 and V is TRBV9; 8 bases are a match to TRBD2. Germline V gene sequence: CDR1 SGDLS, CDR2 YYNGEE. V shed 1 base, J shed 2 bases, and the junction held 5 bases outside the gene matches. The length of the CDR3 is 16 residues. The CDR3, as DNA: TGTGCCAGCAGCGTATCAGCGGGAGCAACCTACAATGAGCAGTTCTTC. It encodes CASSVSAGATYNEQFF.

The table lists this clone with a few counts. Sequence at one end of the junction differs from germline and may be a read error. This rearrangement joins TRBV19 to TRBJ1-4, with a weak D call TRBD1 (6 bases). The CDR3 spans 16 residues. Germline loops: CDR1 LNHDA, CDR2 SQIVND (reference sequence). The CDR3 spells CASSTNRALANEKLFF. CDR3 coding DNA: TGTGCCAGCAGTACGAACAGGGCGTTGGCTAATGAAAAACTGTTTTTT.

Comment on this clone: A much larger clone lies a single base off, so this may be a read error. The genes are TRBV28 and TRBJ1-2; 8 bases match TRBD1. CDR1 is MDHEN, CDR2 SYDVKM, per germline. CDR3 size: 16 residues. After removal of 5 bases from V and 3 bases from J, the junction contained 11 bases not matched to a gene. In DNA form, the CDR3 reads TGTGCCAGCAGTGAAAACCCCGGACAGGGAGACTATGGCTACACCTTC. Protein sequence: CASSENPGQGDYGYTF.

V usage is TRBV7-8 and J usage is TRBJ2-7; 7 bases map to TRBD2. The V and J ends lost 3 bases and 4 bases, in that order; junction bases with no gene match: 3. The CDR3 runs to 13 residues. Germline V gene data show CDR1 as SGHVS and CDR2 as FQNEAQ. As DNA, the CDR3 is TGTGCCAGCAGCTTGGGAGGGGTGTACGAGCAGTACTTC. The encoded protein is CASSLGGVYEQYF.

V is TRBV5-5 and J is TRBJ2-7, with 10 bases that match TRBD1. Germline values: CDR1 SGHKS, CDR2 YYEKEE (reference sequence). J gave up 7 bases and V 0 bases, and 7 bases lay outside the gene matches. This CDR3 comprises 15 residues. The DNA for the CDR3 is TGTGCCAGCAGCTTGGCCGGGACAGGGGCCCGTGAGCAGTACTTC. This codes for CASSLAGTGAREQYF.

A single count supports this clone. The chain employs TRBV15 and TRBJ1-2; D is ambiguous. CDR1 LNHNV and CDR2 YYDKDF come from the germline V gene (reference sequence). This CDR3 contains 14 residues. The V end lost 1 base, the J end lost 5 bases, and 11 bases lay between the germline ends. Here the CDR3 DNA reads TGTGCCACCAGCAGAGCGGGCAACTCTTATGGCTACACCTTC. It translates to CATSRAGNSYGYTF.

The V and J genes are TRBV29-1 and TRBJ2-3; D is possibly TRBD2 (5 bases). Looked up from germline, CDR1 is SQVTM and CDR2 is ANQGSEA. V was pared by 2 bases and J by 5 bases, with 11 bases between. The CDR3 length is 13 residues. CDR3 coding DNA: TGCAGCGTTGAAAGCGAGGGTATAGATACGCAGTATTTT. Its protein is CSVESEGIDTQYF.

The gene calls are TRBV11-2 and TRBJ2-5; possible D gene TRBD1, 6 bases. CDR3 length: 13 residues. The germline gives CDR1 SGHAT, CDR2 FQNNGV. V was cut by 5 bases and J by 5 bases, with 12 bases left in between. CDR3 region: CASSPGQLETQYF. In DNA, the CDR3 is TGTGCCAGCAGCCCAGGACAGCTGGAGACCCAGTACTTC.

Regarding this clone: Additional DNA sequences in this sample encode the identical CDR3. CDR3 loop: CASSLDLGTDTQYF. The DNA for the CDR3 is TGCGCCAGCAGCTTGGATCTGGGCACAGATACGCAGTATTTT. This chain joins TRBV5-1 and TRBJ2-3; D is ambiguous. This CDR3 spans 14 amino acids. CDR1 SGHRS and CDR2 YFSETQ come from the germline V gene. The germline V and J ends were trimmed by 0 bases and 1 base, with 6 bases remaining between them.

Notes on this clone: Other DNA sequences in this specimen translate into the identical CDR3. This chain uses TRBV7-9 with TRBJ2-7, with TRBD2 matching over 10 bases. Germline trimming cut 2 bases from V and 2 bases from J; bases unmatched to any gene: 0. Germline loops: CDR1 SEHNR, CDR2 FQNEAQ (reference sequence). This CDR3 is 14 amino acids long. CDR3 in amino acids: CASSLLAGAYEQYF. CDR3 coding DNA: TGTGCCAGCAGCTTACTAGCGGGAGCCTACGAGCAGTACTTC.

Remarks on this clone: Other DNA variants within this sample encode the same CDR3. The gene calls are TRBV29-1 and TRBJ2-1; TRBD1 aligns across 8 bases. CDR1 is SQVTM and CDR2 is ANQGSEA in the germline V gene. V was clipped by 6 bases and J by 4 bases; unmatched bases: 2. The CDR3 runs 12 residues. CDR3 in amino acids: CSVRTGYNEQFF. The CDR3 DNA reads as TGCAGCGTCAGGACAGGGTACAATGAGCAGTTCTTC.

This clone has a single count. J is TRBJ2-3 and V is TRBV5-6, with TRBD2 matching over 7 bases. The CDR3 is made up of 14 amino acids. V dropped 5 bases and J dropped 4; count of bases not matched to a gene: 7. Germline loops: CDR1 SGHDT, CDR2 YYEEEE. CDR3 bases: TGTGCCAGCAGGGGGGGGACTACCCCAGATACGCAGTATTTT. It specifies CASRGGTTPDTQYF.

The chain is built from TRBV19 and TRBJ2-5; 7 bases align to TRBD2. Germline values: CDR1 LNHDA, CDR2 SQIVND (reference sequence). The ends lost 4 bases at V and 1 base at J; junction bases unmatched: 0. There are 13 residues in the CDR3. As DNA, the CDR3 is TGTGCCAGTAGTAGGGGGGGCCAAGAGACCCAGTACTTC. This sequence encodes CASSRGGQETQYF.

The rearrangement joins TRBV5-1 to TRBJ2-7, with unresolved D. CDR3 length: 16 residues. V lost 1 base and J 0 bases, leaving 14 bases between the germline ends. Germline V gene lookup returns CDR1 SGHRS and CDR2 YFSETQ. CDR3 loop: CASSLSPAKSSYEQYF. As DNA, the CDR3 is TGCGCCAGCAGCTTGTCCCCAGCGAAGAGCTCCTACGAGCAGTACTTC.

The V gene is TRBV29-1, the J gene TRBJ1-1; D call uncertain. V shed 3 bases and J shed 9 bases, with 20 bases lying between them. Germline assignment: CDR1 SQVTM and CDR2 ANQGSEA. The CDR3 is 14 amino acids. The CDR3 loop reads CSVDESRGPGKAFF. CDR3 nucleotide sequence: TGCAGCGTTGATGAAAGTCGAGGGCCTGGAAAAGCTTTCTTT.

This clone was recorded once. In the same sample, other DNA sequences code for this CDR3. The CDR3 coding sequence is TGTGCCAGCAGCACAGGGGGCAGAGGCTACACCTTC. Its translation: CASSTGGRGYTF. The V gene is TRBV28, the J gene TRBJ1-2; 9 nucleotides line up with TRBD1. The germline V gene encodes CDR1 MDHEN and CDR2 SYDVKM. V shed 6 bases, J shed 8 bases, and the junction held 4 bases outside the gene matches. This CDR3 has 12 residues.

A remark on this clone: With a far larger clone one base away, a read error is the likely cause. This specimen includes other DNA sequences encoding the same CDR3. The V gene is TRBV28, the J gene TRBJ1-2; D remains ambiguous. The CDR3 length is 12 residues. Germline V gene data show CDR1 as MDHEN and CDR2 as SYDVKM. V shed 3 bases and J shed 0 bases, with 2 bases lying between them. This CDR3 is CASSLSNYGYTF. The DNA for the CDR3 is TGTGCCAGCAGTTTGTCTAACTATGGCTACACCTTC.

The chain uses TRBV9 and TRBJ1-5, with D possibly being TRBD1 (5 bases). V lost 3 bases, J lost 7 bases, and 17 bases lay in between. The CDR3 is made up of 15 amino acids. The germline V gene has CDR1 SGDLS and CDR2 YYNGEE. The CDR3: CASSARAGTDQPQHF. The CDR3 DNA reads TGTGCCAGCAGCGCCCGAGCCGGGACGGACCAGCCCCAGCATTTT.

V and J are TRBV5-1 and TRBJ2-1; tentative D call: TRBD2 (6 bases). This CDR3 has 14 amino acids. CDR1 and CDR2 from the germline V gene are SGHRS and YFSETQ. The germline V and J ends were trimmed by 4 bases and 6 bases, with 14 bases remaining between them. The CDR3 region has the DNA TGCGCCAGCAGCGGGGGGTCTCCGGGCAATGAGCAGTTCTTC. It is translated as CASSGGSPGNEQFF.

For this clone: The same CDR3 can be traced to other DNA sequences in this sample. This rearrangement joins TRBV29-1 to TRBJ1-4; no reliable D call. The V end was cut by 6 bases, the J end by 8 bases, with 13 bases between. The CDR3 has 12 amino acids. Germline V CDR1 and CDR2: SQVTM, ANQGSEA. The CDR3 loop is CSVGRAGEKLFF. CDR3 sequence (DNA): TGCAGCGTCGGAAGGGCGGGAGAAAAACTGTTTTTT.

This clone has only one observation. J is TRBJ2-3 and V is TRBV5-1, with 12 bases that match TRBD2. V shed 0 bases, J shed 3 bases, and the junction held 8 bases outside the gene matches. The CDR3 has 18 residues. The germline V gene encodes CDR1 SGHRS and CDR2 YFSETQ. CDR3 in amino acids: CASSLGSSGRAFTDTQYF. In nucleotides, the CDR3 is TGCGCCAGCAGCTTGGGGTCTAGCGGGAGGGCCTTTACAGATACGCAGTATTTT.

The J gene is TRBJ1-4, the V gene TRBV27; 9 bases match TRBD1. V was pared by 3 bases and J by 7 bases, with 3 bases of the junction left unmatched. This CDR3 spans 14 amino acids. Per the germline V gene, CDR1 is MNHEY and CDR2 is SMNVEV (reference sequence). The CDR3 nucleotides are TGTGCCAGCAGTTTTGGGACAGGGAGTGAAAAACTGTTTTTT. The encoded protein is CASSFGTGSEKLFF.

The chain joins TRBV28 to TRBJ2-7; TRBD1 agrees at 9 bases. Trimming removed 8 bases from V and 1 base from J; junction bases left unmatched: 9. Germline loops: CDR1 MDHEN, CDR2 SYDVKM. This CDR3 spans 15 amino acids. The CDR3: CASFTTGTGSYEQYF. In DNA, the CDR3 is TGTGCCAGCTTCACTACCGGGACAGGGTCCTACGAGCAGTACTTC. The full variable domain, with the rest looked up from reference TRBV28 and TRBJ2-7, is DVKVTQSSRYLVKRTGEKVFLECVQDMDHENMFWYRQDPGLGLRLIYFSYDVKMKEKGDIPEGYSVSREKKERFSLILESASTNQTSMYLCASFTTGTGSYEQYFGPGTRLTVT.

This clone occurred a few times. The CDR3 DNA is TGTGCCAGCAGTTTATGGTCTAGCGGGAGACCAGATACGCAGTATTTT. The encoded protein is CASSLWSSGRPDTQYF. V usage is TRBV28 and J usage is TRBJ2-3, with TRBD2 identical over 10 bases. The length of the CDR3 is 16 residues. Per germline, CDR1 MDHEN and CDR2 SYDVKM. Trimming at V came to 0 bases and at J to 4 bases, leaving 4 bases not matched to a gene.

The chain links TRBV18 to TRBJ2-5, with 8 bases identical to TRBD1. Germline trimming cut 3 bases from V and 5 bases from J; bases unmatched to any gene: 11. CDR3 size: 16 residues. Germline loops: CDR1 KGHSH, CDR2 LQKENI. This chain's CDR3 is CASSPGTGYVRETQYF. CDR3 in DNA: TGTGCCAGCTCACCCGGGACAGGATACGTACGGGAGACCCAGTACTTC.

This chain uses TRBV7-3 with TRBJ2-1; 10 bases are a match to TRBD1. In germline, CDR1 is SGHTA, CDR2 FQGTGA. V was clipped by 4 bases and J by 4 bases; unmatched bases: 4. This CDR3 is 15 amino acids long. The CDR3 loop reads CASSYDRGQYNEQFF. The CDR3 nucleotides read TGTGCCAGCAGCTACGACAGGGGGCAGTACAATGAGCAGTTCTTC.

This clone was observed at least ten times. The genes are TRBV28 and TRBJ2-7; TRBD2 matches 9 bases. CDR1 is MDHEN and CDR2 is SYDVKM in the germline V gene. The CDR3 consists of 14 residues. Trimming removed 9 bases from V and 2 bases from J; junction bases left unmatched: 8. The CDR3 loop is CASGISGSTYEQYF. As DNA, the CDR3 is TGTGCCAGTGGAATTAGCGGGAGTACCTACGAGCAGTACTTC.